The rows below give T cell receptor beta chains drawn from one sample of a study of blood T cell repertoires in COVID-19. Sequencing was performed with immunoSEQ multiplex PCR; in TCRdb, only in-frame clones are kept and a portion is missing. The sample lists roughly 220,000 clones, more than 85% occurring once. The sample taken for sequencing was peripheral blood. These receptors all stem from a woman aged 45-65 years with COVID-19, enrolled during active disease. The CDR3 runs from the conserved cysteine through the conserved F or W. A D gene is named only where the DNA matches it firmly. Clone size is not always given. Where it is, it says once, few, many or a class for expanded clones.

v_gene,abundance,d_gene,j_gene,CDR3nt,CDR3aa
TRBV10-3,NA,NA,TRBJ1-1,TGTGCCATCAGTGAGTCTCCTAAGAACACTGAAGCTTTCTTT,CAISESPKNTEAFF
TRBV3-1/TRBV3-2,NA,TRBD1,TRBJ2-3,TGTGCCAGCAGCCCCCCGGGACAGGGGACAGATACGCAGTATTTT,CASSPPGQGTDTQYF
TRBV27,NA,NA,TRBJ1-2,TGTGCCAGCAGGGAGTTGACTGACTATGGCTACACCTTC,CASRELTDYGYTF
TRBV5-4,NA,TRBD2,TRBJ2-5,TGTGCCAGCAGCCCCGGTTCGCGGGGAGGGGAGACCCAGTACTTC,CASSPGSRGGETQYF
TRBV6-5,NA,TRBD1,TRBJ1-1,TGTGCCAGCAGTCTCGACAGGGTCGGTGAAGCTTTCTTT,CASSLDRVGEAFF
TRBV7-2,NA,NA,TRBJ2-5,TGTGCCAGCAGCTTATTCGCGGGGCAAGAGACCCAGTACTTC,CASSLFAGQETQYF
TRBV13,NA,NA,TRBJ2-3,TGTGCCAGCACCTCGTCGGGGACTTCCTTTTCTAGGGATACGCAGTATTTT,CASTSSGTSFSRDTQYF
TRBV11-2,NA,NA,TRBJ2-1,TGTGCCAGCAGCTTTGTAGGGGTGGACAATGAGCAGTTCTTC,CASSFVGVDNEQFF
TRBV5-1,NA,NA,TRBJ2-3,TGCGCCAGCAGCAGCCTAGGGGGGGCATCAGATACGCAGTATTTT,CASSSLGGASDTQYF
TRBV5-1,once,NA,TRBJ1-2,TGCGCCAGCAGCTCGCCGGGGGGCAGCTATGGCTACACCTTC,CASSSPGGSYGYTF
TRBV24-1,NA,NA,TRBJ2-3,TGTGCCACCAGTGATGCGGGAAATCCTGGTGGATACACGCAGTATTTT,CATSDAGNPGGYTQYF
TRBV18,NA,TRBD1,TRBJ2-2,TGTGCCAGCTCACCGGTACAGGGGGCCGGGGAGCTGTTTTTT,CASSPVQGAGELFF
TRBV20-1,once,TRBD1,TRBJ1-1,TGCAGTGCTTCAAGGGACAGGGGGCTCCGCTTT,CSASRDRGLRF
TRBV11-3,NA,TRBD2,TRBJ2-1,TGTGCCAGCAGCTCCTCAGGCGGGGGGCCCTACAATGAGCAGTTCTTC,CASSSSGGGPYNEQFF
TRBV11-2,NA,NA,TRBJ2-1,TGTGCCAGCAGCCCGGGACTTCTAGCAAATCAAGAAAATGAGCAGTTCTTC,CASSPGLLANQENEQFF
TRBV5-1,few,TRBD1,TRBJ1-1,TGCGCCAGCAGCCCCGTCCCGGGACAGGGAGAGGCCACTGAAGCTTTCTTT,CASSPVPGQGEATEAFF
TRBV19,NA,TRBD1,TRBJ1-1,TGTGCCAGTAACTTCGGGACAGTTGAAGCTTTCTTT,CASNFGTVEAFF
TRBV19,NA,NA,TRBJ1-1,TGTGCCAGTAGTATAAAGCAAGGGGTTAACACTGAAGCTTTCTTT,CASSIKQGVNTEAFF
TRBV5-1,NA,NA,TRBJ2-3,TGCGCCAGCAGTGGTCTATTTTACACAGATACGCAGTATTTT,CASSGLFYTDTQYF
TRBV10-1,NA,TRBD1,TRBJ2-7,TGCGCCAGTAGTAGCCAGGGGGCCTACGAGCAGTACTTC,CASSSQGAYEQYF
TRBV19,NA,NA,TRBJ1-2,TGTGCCAGTAGTATAAGTGAACGGGACTACACCTTC,CASSISERDYTF
TRBV21-1,NA,NA,TRBJ2-2,TGTGCCAGCAGCGGTCGAAGGGGAACGGCCACCGGGGAGCTGTTTTTT,CASSGRRGTATGELFF
TRBV5-1,few,TRBD2,TRBJ2-3,TGCGCCAGCAGCCCCGGACTAGCGGGGGGCACAGATACGCAGTATTTT,CASSPGLAGGTDTQYF
TRBV7-9,once,NA,TRBJ1-2,TGTGCCAGCAGTCAGATTAGCGACTATGGCTACACCTTC,CASSQISDYGYTF
TRBV24-1,NA,NA,TRBJ1-5,TGTGCCACCAGTGAAGGACAGATCAATCAGCCCCAGCATTTT,CATSEGQINQPQHF
TRBV6-6,few,NA,TRBJ2-7,TGTGCCAGCACCCCGACAGGCTCCTACGAGCAGTACTTC,CASTPTGSYEQYF
TRBV27,NA,NA,TRBJ1-5,TGTGCCAGCAGTCCTCTTCAGGGGATTGTAAGGCAGCCCCAGCATTTT,CASSPLQGIVRQPQHF
TRBV30,NA,NA,TRBJ2-2,TGTGCCTGGACGCCCAGGATGCGGGGCACCGGGGAGCTGTTTTTT,CAWTPRMRGTGELFF
TRBV6-1,NA,NA,TRBJ1-5,TGTGCCAGCAGTGAATTCTGGGGGGGTCAGCCCCAGCATTTT,CASSEFWGGQPQHF